These T cell receptor beta chains were read from a single sample in a study of cytomegalovirus exposure and HLA in healthy donors. Repertoires were generated with immunoSEQ multiplex PCR, while TCRdb's copy carries only in-frame clones and drops some. The sample lists 100,000 to 150,000 clones, 73% occurring once. The specimen was PBMCs. The receptors were sampled from a woman aged 40 to 55 in good health and CMV-seronegative. Both conserved end residues are part of each CDR3. The order of the fields is D gene, clone size, J gene, V gene, CDR3 protein, CDR3 DNA. A D gene is named only where the DNA matches it firmly. A row's size may be missing; if present it is once, few, many or a size class.

D gene: NA; clone size: NA; J gene: TRBJ2-5; V gene: TRBV27; CDR3 protein: CASSLGAGLAAQETQYF; CDR3 DNA: TGTGCCAGCAGTTTGGGGGCAGGGCTAGCGGCTCAAGAGACCCAGTACTTC
D gene: TRBD2; clone size: few; J gene: TRBJ2-1; V gene: TRBV5-1; CDR3 protein: CASSFVAGAGNEQFF; CDR3 DNA: TGCGCCAGCAGCTTCGTAGCGGGAGCAGGTAATGAGCAGTTCTTC
D gene: NA; clone size: NA; J gene: TRBJ2-5; V gene: TRBV28; CDR3 protein: CASKGVKRAQYF; CDR3 DNA: TGTGCCAGCAAAGGAGTCAAGAGGGCCCAGTACTTC
D gene: TRBD1; clone size: NA; J gene: TRBJ1-3; V gene: TRBV5-4; CDR3 protein: CASSLAGGLSGNTIYF; CDR3 DNA: TGTGCCAGCAGCTTGGCAGGGGGACTCTCTGGAAACACCATATATTTT
D gene: NA; clone size: few; J gene: TRBJ1-2; V gene: TRBV2; CDR3 protein: CASSGEGLLANYGYTF; CDR3 DNA: TGTGCCAGCAGTGGGGAGGGCCTATTAGCTAACTATGGCTACACCTTC
D gene: TRBD1; clone size: NA; J gene: TRBJ2-2; V gene: TRBV7-9; CDR3 protein: CASSLRTGLNTGELFF; CDR3 DNA: TGTGCCAGCAGCCTGCGGACAGGTTTAAACACCGGGGAGCTGTTTTTT
D gene: NA; clone size: NA; J gene: TRBJ1-4; V gene: TRBV5-5; CDR3 protein: CASSLAGGGVREKLFF; CDR3 DNA: TGTGCCAGCAGCTTGGCCGGGGGTGGCGTGCGGGAAAAACTGTTTTTT
D gene: NA; clone size: few; J gene: TRBJ1-6; V gene: TRBV4-1; CDR3 protein: CASSRDQGQNNSPLHF; CDR3 DNA: TGCGCCAGCAGCCGGGACCAAGGACAGAATAATTCACCCCTCCACTTT
D gene: NA; clone size: NA; J gene: TRBJ2-7; V gene: TRBV27; CDR3 protein: CASSFHADPITGSYEQYF; CDR3 DNA: TGTGCCAGCAGTTTTCATGCGGACCCAATAACAGGCTCCTACGAGCAGTACTTC
D gene: TRBD1; clone size: NA; J gene: TRBJ2-7; V gene: TRBV25-1; CDR3 protein: CASTDGQAYEQYF; CDR3 DNA: TGTGCCAGCACCGATGGACAGGCCTACGAGCAGTACTTC
D gene: NA; clone size: NA; J gene: TRBJ1-1; V gene: TRBV7-8; CDR3 protein: CASSQGTMGGVTEAFF; CDR3 DNA: TGTGCCAGCAGCCAGGGGACAATGGGTGGGGTTACTGAAGCTTTCTTT
D gene: NA; clone size: NA; J gene: TRBJ1-1; V gene: TRBV5-1; CDR3 protein: CASSQLTGPDTEAFF; CDR3 DNA: TGCGCCAGCAGTCAGCTGACAGGCCCCGACACTGAAGCTTTCTTT
D gene: NA; clone size: NA; J gene: TRBJ2-3; V gene: TRBV19; CDR3 protein: CASIPGQSTDTQYF; CDR3 DNA: TGTGCCAGTATTCCGGGACAATCCACAGATACGCAGTATTTT
D gene: NA; clone size: NA; J gene: TRBJ1-3; V gene: TRBV7-2; CDR3 protein: CASSFSGPGDTIYF; CDR3 DNA: TGTGCCAGCAGCTTCTCAGGGCCAGGGGACACCATATATTTT
D gene: TRBD2; clone size: NA; J gene: TRBJ2-1; V gene: TRBV4-2; CDR3 protein: CASSQDWTTPGGEQFF; CDR3 DNA: TGTGCCAGCAGCCAAGATTGGACTACACCGGGGGGTGAGCAGTTCTTC
D gene: NA; clone size: NA; J gene: TRBJ1-1; V gene: TRBV30; CDR3 protein: CAWSEAGLVTEAFF; CDR3 DNA: TGTGCCTGGAGTGAGGCAGGGTTGGTCACTGAAGCTTTCTTT
D gene: NA; clone size: few; J gene: TRBJ1-1; V gene: TRBV7-8; CDR3 protein: CASSLGQVNTEAFF; CDR3 DNA: TGTGCCAGCAGCTTAGGACAGGTGAACACTGAAGCTTTCTTT
D gene: NA; clone size: NA; J gene: TRBJ2-1; V gene: TRBV6-5; CDR3 protein: CASSYRSYDSYNEQFF; CDR3 DNA: TGTGCCAGCAGTTACCGATCTTACGACAGCTACAATGAGCAGTTCTTC
D gene: NA; clone size: medium-sized; J gene: TRBJ2-7; V gene: TRBV19; CDR3 protein: CASSITGGNYYEQYF; CDR3 DNA: TGTGCCAGTAGTATAACTGGCGGGAACTACTACGAGCAGTACTTC
D gene: TRBD1; clone size: NA; J gene: TRBJ2-1; V gene: TRBV5-1; CDR3 protein: CASSLGDRGLDEQFF; CDR3 DNA: TGCGCCAGCAGCCTGGGGGACAGGGGGTTAGATGAGCAGTTCTTC
D gene: TRBD2; clone size: NA; J gene: TRBJ2-5; V gene: TRBV28; CDR3 protein: CASSFVILAGDPDETQYF; CDR3 DNA: TGTGCCAGCAGTTTCGTTATTCTAGCGGGAGATCCGGACGAGACCCAGTACTTC
D gene: TRBD1; clone size: NA; J gene: TRBJ1-1; V gene: TRBV4-2; CDR3 protein: CASSLHRGDTEAFF; CDR3 DNA: TGTGCCAGCAGCCTCCACAGGGGGGACACTGAAGCTTTCTTT
D gene: TRBD1; clone size: NA; J gene: TRBJ1-2; V gene: TRBV4-3; CDR3 protein: CASSQDLRSAGGPATYGYTF; CDR3 DNA: TGCGCCAGCAGCCAAGACCTCCGATCGGCAGGGGGTCCCGCTACCTATGGCTACACCTTC
D gene: NA; clone size: NA; J gene: TRBJ2-3; V gene: TRBV11-2; CDR3 protein: CASSPSYDTQYF; CDR3 DNA: TGTGCCAGCAGCCCCTCCTACGATACGCAGTATTTT
D gene: NA; clone size: NA; J gene: TRBJ1-1; V gene: TRBV5-4; CDR3 protein: CASSLGGGRDTEAFF; CDR3 DNA: TGTGCCAGCAGCTTGGGCGGGGGCCGGGACACTGAAGCTTTCTTT
D gene: TRBD2; clone size: few; J gene: TRBJ2-3; V gene: TRBV28; CDR3 protein: CASTGGGGTDTQYF; CDR3 DNA: TGTGCCAGCACAGGTGGGGGGGGCACAGATACGCAGTATTTT
D gene: NA; clone size: NA; J gene: TRBJ2-3; V gene: TRBV6-1; CDR3 protein: CASRQQGPDTQYF; CDR3 DNA: TGTGCCAGCAGGCAACAGGGTCCAGATACGCAGTATTTT
D gene: NA; clone size: few; J gene: TRBJ2-1; V gene: TRBV2; CDR3 protein: CASRHRQQNNEQFF; CDR3 DNA: TGTGCCAGCAGACACCGACAGCAGAACAATGAGCAGTTCTTC
D gene: NA; clone size: once; J gene: TRBJ1-1; V gene: TRBV28; CDR3 protein: CASSLYGNTEAFF; CDR3 DNA: TGTGCCAGCAGTTTATACGGGAACACTGAAGCTTTCTTT
D gene: TRBD1; clone size: NA; J gene: TRBJ2-7; V gene: TRBV6-5; CDR3 protein: CASSYSGTGLYEQYF; CDR3 DNA: TGTGCCAGCAGTTATTCCGGGACAGGGCTCTACGAGCAGTACTTC
D gene: NA; clone size: once; J gene: TRBJ2-7; V gene: TRBV6-5; CDR3 protein: CASSYSGPSSYEQYF; CDR3 DNA: TGTGCCAGCAGTTACAGCGGGCCAAGCTCCTACGAGCAGTACTTC
D gene: TRBD2; clone size: NA; J gene: TRBJ2-3; V gene: TRBV7-3; CDR3 protein: CASSLSGGPTDTQYF; CDR3 DNA: TGTGCCAGCAGCTTAAGCGGGGGACCCACAGATACGCAGTATTTT
D gene: NA; clone size: NA; J gene: TRBJ2-7; V gene: TRBV5-4; CDR3 protein: CASSWGGRARGDEQYF; CDR3 DNA: TGTGCCAGCAGCTGGGGCGGCAGGGCACGTGGGGACGAGCAGTACTTC
D gene: TRBD2; clone size: NA; J gene: TRBJ2-5; V gene: TRBV4-2; CDR3 protein: CASSQELAGGAETQYF; CDR3 DNA: TGTGCCAGCAGCCAAGAGCTAGCGGGAGGGGCCGAGACCCAGTACTTC
D gene: NA; clone size: NA; J gene: TRBJ1-4; V gene: TRBV4-1; CDR3 protein: CASSLVVGANEKLFF; CDR3 DNA: TGCGCCAGCAGCCTCGTGGTCGGGGCTAATGAAAAACTGTTTTTT
D gene: NA; clone size: NA; J gene: TRBJ1-1; V gene: TRBV5-1; CDR3 protein: CASRHPMNTEAFF; CDR3 DNA: TGCGCCAGCAGACATCCCATGAACACTGAAGCTTTCTTT
D gene: NA; clone size: NA; J gene: TRBJ2-1; V gene: TRBV7-3; CDR3 protein: CASSAGWSNEQFF; CDR3 DNA: TGTGCCAGCAGCGCGGGCTGGAGCAATGAGCAGTTCTTC